Following are 18 T cell receptor beta chains from one sample sequenced in a study of blood T cell repertoires in COVID-19. Measured with immunoSEQ multiplex PCR; TCRdb has only the in-frame clones, and not every one. This table has around 120,000 clones, about nine tenths appearing once. Sequenced: peripheral blood. Receptor source: a human donor in a cohort sampled during active COVID-19.

The chain has TRBV11-3 and TRBJ1-4; D unresolved. Germline V CDR1 and CDR2: SGHNT, YENEEA. The CDR3 is made up of 14 amino acids. V lost 7 bases and J lost 5, with 14 bases in between. In nucleotides, the CDR3 is TGTGCCAGCACTACCCGCTGGGAGAATGAAAAACTGTTTTTT. Translating it yields CASTTRWENEKLFF. The complete variable domain, with remaining parts taken from reference TRBV11-3 and TRBJ1-4, reads EAGVVQSPRYKIIEKKQPVAFWCNPISGHNTLYWYLQNLGQGPELLIRYENEEAVDDSQLPKDRFSAERLKGVDSTLKIQPAELGDSAVYLCASTTRWENEKLFFGSGTQLSVL.

V and J are TRBV9 and TRBJ2-7, with 8 nucleotides matching TRBD1. Germline trimming cut 3 bases from V and 5 bases from J; bases unmatched to any gene: 4. Per germline, CDR1 SGDLS and CDR2 YYNGEE. This CDR3 contains 13 residues. For the CDR3, the DNA is TGTGCCAGCAGCGCGCCGGACAGGGACGAGCAGTACTTC. Its protein is CASSAPDRDEQYF.

This sequence joins TRBV24-1 and TRBJ2-7, with D perhaps matching TRBD1 (6 bases). This CDR3 is built from 14 residues. Trimming removed 9 bases at V and 4 bases at J, with 18 bases between. Per germline, CDR1 KGHDR and CDR2 SFDVKD. CDR3 amino acids: CATAGGQLPYEQYF. The CDR3 region has the DNA TGTGCCACCGCGGGTGGACAGTTACCTTACGAGCAGTACTTC.

The chain has TRBV27 and TRBJ2-1; D gene uncertain. Germline CDR1 is MNHEY and CDR2 is SMNVEV (reference sequence). CDR3 length: 16 residues. Trimming took 3 bases from V and 5 from J, leaving 17 bases between them. CDR3 residues: CASSLTWQRENNEQFF. The CDR3 DNA reads TGTGCCAGCAGTTTGACTTGGCAGCGCGAGAACAATGAGCAGTTCTTC.

The chain links TRBV5-5 to TRBJ2-2, with no clear D. CDR3 length: 17 residues. The germline gives CDR1 SGHKS, CDR2 YYEKEE (reference sequence). V lost 4 bases and J lost 2, with 18 bases in between. CDR3: CASSHADGYSNTGELFF. CDR3 bases: TGTGCCAGCAGCCACGCGGATGGCTATTCTAACACCGGGGAGCTGTTTTTT. Complete variable domain (other parts from reference TRBV5-5 and TRBJ2-2): DAGVTQSPTHLIKTRGQQVTLRCSPISGHKSVSWYQQVLGQGPQFIFQYYEKEERGRGNFPDRFSARQFPNYSSELNVNALLLGDSALYLCASSHADGYSNTGELFFGEGSRLTVL.

This chain links TRBV6-5 with TRBJ2-1; no firm D call. V dropped 10 bases and J dropped 6 bases, with 10 bases sitting between them. CDR3 length: 11 residues. Germline V gives CDR1 MNHEY, CDR2 SVGAGI. Written as DNA, the CDR3 is TGTGCCACCACTCTTGTCAATGAGCAGTTCTTC. It translates to CATTLVNEQFF.

This rearrangement joins TRBV19 to TRBJ1-4; D call uncertain. The CDR3 runs 15 residues. V was trimmed by 8 bases and J by 0 bases, leaving 13 bases between them. Germline V gives CDR1 LNHDA, CDR2 SQIVND (reference sequence). The CDR3 protein is CASGGQSPTNEKLFF. The DNA for the CDR3 is TGTGCCAGTGGTGGGCAGTCCCCAACTAATGAAAAACTGTTTTTT.

The J gene is TRBJ1-3, the V gene TRBV18, with D tentatively TRBD1 (5 bases). The CDR3 extends over 17 amino acids. Trimming stripped 1 base from V and 0 bases from J, with 13 bases between. Germline lookup yields CDR1 KGHSH and CDR2 LQKENI. Here the CDR3 DNA reads TGTGCCAGCTCACCACGGGCCGGGGGTTTCTCTGGAAACACCATATATTTT. Translating it yields CASSPRAGGFSGNTIYF.

The rearrangement uses TRBV27 and TRBJ1-1; D is ambiguous. V was pared by 1 base and J by 3 bases, with 6 bases between. CDR1 MNHEY and CDR2 SMNVEV come from the germline V gene (reference sequence). This CDR3 comprises 13 residues. The CDR3 DNA follows: TGTGCCAGCAGTTTATTTCGGGACACTGAAGCTTTCTTT. The encoded protein is CASSLFRDTEAFF.

The chain recombines TRBV6-4 with TRBJ1-2, with 7 bases lining up with TRBD1. V shed 0 bases, J shed 5 bases, and the junction held 6 bases outside the gene matches. The CDR3 runs to 15 residues. In germline, CDR1 is MRHNA, CDR2 SNTAGT. The CDR3 region has the DNA TGTGCCAGCAGTGACTCGATGGGGACAGTGTATGGCTACACCTTC. It is translated as CASSDSMGTVYGYTF.

The gene calls are TRBV13 and TRBJ2-5; TRBD2 aligns across 10 bases. Trimming cost V 5 bases and J 4 bases; bases outside gene matches: 19. The CDR3 loop spans 19 amino acids. Germline V gene lookup returns CDR1 PRHDT and CDR2 FYEKMQ (reference sequence). Here the CDR3 reads CASSGRGGIQREGRETQYF. The CDR3 DNA sequence: TGTGCCAGCAGCGGACGCGGGGGGATCCAGCGGGAGGGGAGAGAGACCCAGTACTTC.

The V and J genes are TRBV30 and TRBJ1-3; D is uncertain. The germline V and J ends were trimmed by 3 bases and 0 bases, with 15 bases remaining between them. CDR3 length: 16 residues. Germline assignment: CDR1 GTSNPN and CDR2 SVGIG (reference sequence). Here the CDR3 reads CAWRLYSGSSGNTIYF. The DNA for the CDR3 is TGTGCCTGGAGGTTATACTCCGGGTCCTCTGGAAACACCATATATTTT.

The chain employs TRBV29-1 and TRBJ2-3, with TRBD1 matching 10 bases. This CDR3 is built from 14 residues. Unmatched junction bases numbered 6, after V lost 3 bases and J lost 6 bases. Germline V gives CDR1 SQVTM, CDR2 ANQGSEA. CDR3 loop: CSVEETGGEDTQYF. The CDR3 DNA sequence: TGCAGCGTTGAGGAGACAGGGGGCGAGGATACGCAGTATTTT.

This sequence joins TRBV11-2 and TRBJ2-5, with D possibly TRBD2 on 5 matching bases. Per germline, CDR1 SGHAT and CDR2 FQNNGV. V was shortened by 4 bases and J by 5 bases, with 17 bases between the two germline ends. This CDR3 has 15 residues. CDR3 sequence (DNA): TGTGCCAGCAGCTACCCTAGAGGCAGGAGGGAGACCCAGTACTTC. As protein: CASSYPRGRRETQYF.

The rearrangement uses TRBV4-1 and TRBJ1-3; 9 positions match TRBD1. With V trimmed by 1 base and J by 2 bases, 9 bases remained unmatched. From germline, CDR1 is MGHRA and CDR2 YSYEKL. CDR3 size: 18 residues. The CDR3 loop is CASSQARGTGTTGNTIYF. The CDR3 nucleotides read TGCGCCAGCAGCCAAGCTAGGGGGACAGGGACAACTGGAAACACCATATATTTT.

The genes are TRBV2 and TRBJ1-4; D call uncertain. The CDR3 length is 14 residues. In germline, CDR1 is SNHLY, CDR2 FYNNEI. Trimming cost V 2 bases and J 2 bases, with 6 bases left between them. The CDR3 spells CASSELRTNEKLFF. The CDR3 DNA reads as TGTGCCAGCAGTGAATTACGGACTAATGAAAAACTGTTTTTT.

This clone showed up just once. CDR3 coding DNA: TGTGCCAGCAGTTTACCTCAACAAACTAATGAAAAACTGTTTTTT. It translates to CASSLPQQTNEKLFF. The chain joins TRBV28 to TRBJ1-4; unclear D gene. CDR3 length: 15 residues. Germline loops: CDR1 MDHEN, CDR2 SYDVKM. V was trimmed by 2 bases and J by 1 base, leaving 8 bases between them.

V gene TRBV7-6 combines with J gene TRBJ2-2; D remains ambiguous. Trimming stripped 5 bases from V and 2 bases from J, with 15 bases between. Germline V gives CDR1 SGHVS, CDR2 FNYEAQ. The CDR3 is made up of 16 amino acids. The CDR3 is CASSPVVGVNTGELFF. CDR3 nucleotides: TGTGCCAGCAGCCCAGTCGTGGGCGTCAACACCGGGGAGCTGTTTTTT.